A selection of T cell receptor beta chains follows, all from one sample in a study of blood T cell repertoires in COVID-19. Repertoires were generated with immunoSEQ multiplex PCR, while TCRdb's copy carries only in-frame clones and drops some. Of hundreds of thousands of clones listed, about 80% are singletons. The material sequenced was peripheral blood. The source of these receptors is a human donor in a cohort sampled during active COVID-19. CDR3s include the opening cysteine and the closing phenylalanine or tryptophan. Part of the rows lack a size; the others show once, few, many or a class for expanded clones.

clone size,J gene,V gene,CDR3 protein
NA,TRBJ1-6,TRBV6-2/TRBV6-3,CASSYRGQGNSPLHF
once,TRBJ2-2,TRBV10-2,CASREDRMGELFF
NA,TRBJ2-1,TRBV29-1,CSGLLDRYNEQFF
NA,TRBJ1-4,TRBV7-9,CASSATGTGGNEKLFF
NA,TRBJ2-7,TRBV29-1,CSVETGTTYEQYF
NA,TRBJ2-5,TRBV10-3,CAISAGSQSRGHETQYF
NA,TRBJ1-4,TRBV2,CASSDGQGDEKLFF
once,TRBJ2-5,TRBV18,CASSPRLPETQYF
NA,TRBJ2-1,TRBV12-3/TRBV12-4,CASSLWTDNEQFF
NA,TRBJ1-1,TRBV6-4,CASSDSANTEAFF
NA,TRBJ2-7,TRBV28,CASSLGWQSYEQYF
NA,TRBJ2-2,TRBV7-8,CASSYPGLAGGPTGELFF
NA,TRBJ2-7,TRBV5-4,CASSSRQGHEQYF
NA,TRBJ1-5,TRBV10-1,CASSEHRGPYQPQHF
few,TRBJ2-7,TRBV12-3/TRBV12-4,CATSTGVEQYF
NA,TRBJ1-2,TRBV3-1/TRBV3-2,CASSSQQGYGYTF
NA,TRBJ2-5,TRBV3-1/TRBV3-2,CASSQVLGGALGATQYF
NA,TRBJ2-7,TRBV11-2,CASSLGLGSYEQYF
once,TRBJ2-1,TRBV28,CASRPPLAGVHNEQFF
once,TRBJ2-1,TRBV5-4,CASSTGTSGRTYNEQFF
NA,TRBJ2-7,TRBV5-1,CASSLLAGGPNEQYF
NA,TRBJ1-3,TRBV2,CASRAPRTASGNTIYF
NA,TRBJ1-2,TRBV12-3/TRBV12-4,CASSLANYGYTF
NA,TRBJ1-1,TRBV5-1,CASWDRGIGTEAFF
NA,TRBJ1-1,TRBV6-5,CASRGDRATEAFF
NA,TRBJ2-7,TRBV28,CASTRVGGTPYEQYF
NA,TRBJ2-5,TRBV11-2,CASSPQDRMPLAQYF
NA,TRBJ2-7,TRBV6-5,CASRNPGTLSDEQYF
NA,TRBJ1-1,TRBV6-4,CASSVSPGGKTEAFF
NA,TRBJ1-1,TRBV3-1/TRBV3-2,CASRPRGRGTEAFF
NA,TRBJ1-1,TRBV9,CASSAQGNTEAFF
NA,TRBJ2-7,TRBV6-5,CASRASGTRNEQYF
NA,TRBJ2-1,TRBV5-1,CASSLVVDNEQFF
NA,TRBJ2-1,TRBV5-1,CASSLLEGGPYNEQFF
NA,TRBJ2-3,TRBV6-2/TRBV6-3,CASSSPRWTSGASTDTQYF
NA,TRBJ2-1,TRBV13,CASSLGVQRGLRSYNEQFF
NA,TRBJ2-5,TRBV10-3,CAISESGGGETQYF
NA,TRBJ1-5,TRBV12-5,CASGTDTVYSNQPQHF
NA,TRBJ2-7,TRBV6-4,CASSDISVSLTYEQYF
NA,TRBJ2-1,TRBV6-5,CASSYTTSSYNEQFF
NA,TRBJ2-1,TRBV29-1,CSFSSSRGTVSYNEQFF
NA,TRBJ2-5,TRBV7-9,CASSPQGWSEETQYF
NA,TRBJ2-1,TRBV10-3,CAGARSSYNEQFF
NA,TRBJ1-1,TRBV5-1,CASVRAGGNTEAFF
NA,TRBJ2-5,TRBV19,CASSISGGESLKTQYF
NA,TRBJ2-7,TRBV4-1,CASSQEGTPIYEQYF
NA,TRBJ1-2,TRBV7-9,CASTAVDRGQGGYGYTF
NA,TRBJ2-7,TRBV6-1,CASSELRGIAPYEQYF
NA,TRBJ2-3,TRBV19,CASSILAGPTISTDTQYF
NA,TRBJ1-4,TRBV4-2,CASSQERTGYEKLFF
once,TRBJ2-1,TRBV3-1/TRBV3-2,CASSQASGTSVYNEQFF
NA,TRBJ2-5,TRBV18,CASSSLAGGQETQYF